The 14 T cell receptor beta chains reported below all come from one sample, sequenced in a study of blood T cell repertoires in COVID-19. Repertoires were generated with immunoSEQ multiplex PCR, while TCRdb's copy carries only in-frame clones and drops some. The sample consists of more than 300,000 clones, around 87% of them appearing once. Sequencing was performed on peripheral blood. The receptors were sampled from a woman aged 45-59 years with COVID-19, enrolled during active disease.

V gene TRBV5-5 combines with J gene TRBJ2-2; 8 bases are shared with TRBD2. There are 16 residues in the CDR3. Trimming cost V 2 bases and J 3 bases; bases outside gene matches: 6. CDR1 is SGHKS, CDR2 YYEKEE, per germline (reference sequence). CDR3 DNA sequence: TGTGCCAGCAGCTTTGCATCGGGGGGGTACACCGGGGAGCTGTTTTTT. This sequence encodes CASSFASGGYTGELFF.

V gene TRBV10-3 combines with J gene TRBJ1-1, with D maybe TRBD1 (5 bases). Germline V gives CDR1 ENHRY, CDR2 SYGVKD. The CDR3 length is 13 residues. V lost 6 bases and J lost 2, with 10 bases in between. CDR3 region: CAISGGTNTEAFF. DNA for the CDR3: TGTGCCATCAGCGGGGGGACCAACACTGAAGCTTTCTTT.

The V gene is TRBV18, the J gene TRBJ2-3; 10 nucleotides match TRBD2. Trimming removed 2 bases from V and 1 base from J; junction bases left unmatched: 6. Germline V lookup: CDR1 KGHSH, CDR2 LQKENI. The CDR3 is 17 residues long. For the CDR3, the DNA is TGTGCCAGCTCACCAATCGAAGGGACTAGCGGCACAGATACGCAGTATTTT. Residues: CASSPIEGTSGTDTQYF.

V usage is TRBV5-4 and J usage is TRBJ2-7; 9 bases fit TRBD1. V lost 1 base, J lost 6 bases, and 8 bases stayed unmatched. The CDR3 contains 15 residues. Per germline, CDR1 SGHNT and CDR2 YYREEE (reference sequence). The DNA of the CDR3 is TGTGCCAGCAGCTTGTTAAGGGGACAGGGCGGCGAGCAGTACTTC. Translating gives CASSLLRGQGGEQYF.

The V gene is TRBV19, the J gene TRBJ2-1; TRBD2 agrees at 9 bases. Germline-derived CDR1 and CDR2 are LNHDA and SQIVND (reference sequence). Trimming removed 7 bases from V and 8 bases from J; junction bases left unmatched: 15. The CDR3 consists of 16 residues. CDR3 DNA sequence: TGTGCCAGTATCTATAGAGCGAGCGGGAGGCCCGATGAGCAGTTCTTC. Protein: CASIYRASGRPDEQFF.

V and J are TRBV30 and TRBJ1-5; 9 bases are a match to TRBD1. The germline V gene has CDR1 GTSNPN and CDR2 SVGIG (reference sequence). This CDR3 is 15 amino acids long. The J segment lost 3 bases and the V segment lost 4 bases, leaving 7 bases of the junction unmatched. CDR3 in amino acids: CAWKRTGASNQPQHF. The CDR3 nucleotides are TGTGCCTGGAAAAGGACAGGGGCCTCCAATCAGCCCCAGCATTTT.

This rearrangement joins TRBV5-1 to TRBJ2-7; 7 positions agree with TRBD2. Losses at the gene ends were 5 bases for V and 1 base for J; bases not matched to a gene: 9. The CDR3 totals 15 residues. CDR1 SGHRS and CDR2 YFSETQ come from the germline V gene. This CDR3 reads CASRNGRGSSYEQYF. The CDR3 bases are TGCGCCAGCAGGAACGGGCGCGGGAGTTCCTACGAGCAGTACTTC.

V and J are TRBV11-2 and TRBJ1-5; D is uncertain. The CDR3 covers 15 residues. The V gene's germline CDR1 is SGHAT and CDR2 FQNNGV. Trimming left V 5 bases short and J 4 bases short, with 15 bases between. CDR3 loop: CASSPGRELNQPQHF. CDR3 DNA sequence: TGTGCCAGCAGCCCTGGTAGAGAATTGAATCAGCCCCAGCATTTT.

This chain links TRBV7-9 with TRBJ2-5; D remains unclear. The germline CDR1 and CDR2 sequences are SEHNR and FQNEAQ (reference sequence). Trimming removed 4 bases from V and 2 bases from J, with 11 bases in between. The CDR3 is 14 amino acids. The CDR3 DNA follows: TGTGCCAGCAGCTCAACAAACGCACAAGAGACCCAGTACTTC. Its translation is CASSSTNAQETQYF.

This chain joins TRBV6-1 and TRBJ2-7; D is uncertain. The germline CDR1 and CDR2 sequences are MNHNS and SASEGT. This CDR3 is built from 14 residues. Between the trimmed V and J ends, which lost 3 bases and 3 bases, there was a span of 12 bases. As DNA, the CDR3 is TGTGCCAGCAGTGAGGTCGCGGTGAGCTACGAGCAGTACTTC. This encodes CASSEVAVSYEQYF.

CDR3 DNA sequence: TGTGCCAGCAGCTCAAAGAACAGGGGAAGTGATGAAAAACTGTTTTTT. Translated: CASSSKNRGSDEKLFF. The chain combines TRBV7-9 with TRBJ1-4; TRBD1 matches 7 bases. The CDR3 has 16 residues. CDR1 is SEHNR, CDR2 FQNEAQ, per germline (reference sequence). V was clipped by 4 bases and J by 6 bases; unmatched bases: 11.

The rearrangement uses TRBV6-9 and TRBJ1-5, with 7 positions matching TRBD1. The CDR3 has 15 amino acids. Germline assignment: CDR1 MNHGY and CDR2 SVAAGI. V lost 5 bases to trimming and J lost 1 base; unmatched junction nucleotides: 5. CDR3 in amino acids: CASSQDRASNQPQHF. CDR3 nucleotide sequence: TGTGCCAGCAGTCAAGACAGGGCGAGCAATCAGCCCCAGCATTTT.

J is TRBJ1-4 and V is TRBV19, with unresolved D. Trimming stripped 2 bases from V and 1 base from J, with 11 bases between. This CDR3 is 16 amino acids long. Germline V gene lookup returns CDR1 LNHDA and CDR2 SQIVND (reference sequence). CDR3 protein: CASSILSGVTNEKLFF. The CDR3 bases are TGTGCCAGTAGTATACTTAGCGGCGTAACTAATGAAAAACTGTTTTTT.

J is TRBJ2-2 and V is TRBV2; D is unresolved. Trimming took 2 bases from V and 2 from J, leaving 12 bases between them. CDR1 and CDR2 (germline): SNHLY, FYNNEI. CDR3 size: 16 residues. The CDR3 loop is CASSEPLGYNTGELFF. For the CDR3, the DNA is TGTGCCAGCAGTGAACCCCTGGGCTATAACACCGGGGAGCTGTTTTTT.